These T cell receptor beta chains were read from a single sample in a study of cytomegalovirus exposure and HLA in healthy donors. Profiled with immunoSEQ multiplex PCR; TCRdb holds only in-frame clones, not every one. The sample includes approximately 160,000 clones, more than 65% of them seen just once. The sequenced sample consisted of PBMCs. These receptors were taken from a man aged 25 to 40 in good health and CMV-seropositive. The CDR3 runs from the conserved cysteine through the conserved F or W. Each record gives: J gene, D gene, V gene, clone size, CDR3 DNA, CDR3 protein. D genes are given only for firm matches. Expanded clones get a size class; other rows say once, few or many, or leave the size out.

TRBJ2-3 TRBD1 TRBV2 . TGTGCCAGCAGTGAAGCGCTTCGGGACAGGAGCACAGATACGCAGTATTTT CASSEALRDRSTDTQYF
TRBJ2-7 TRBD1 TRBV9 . TGTGCCAGCAGCCCTTGGACAGGGTCCTACGAGCAGTACTTC CASSPWTGSYEQYF
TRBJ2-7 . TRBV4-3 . TGCGCCAGCAGCCAAGATCTGGAGACCTACGAGCAGTACTTC CASSQDLETYEQYF
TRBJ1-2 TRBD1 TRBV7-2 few TGTGCCAGCAGCCTCCGGGACAGGGATGGCTACACCTTC CASSLRDRDGYTF
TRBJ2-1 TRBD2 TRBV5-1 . TGCGCCAGCAGCCAGATAGCGGGAGTGGTTTACAATGAGCAGTTCTTC CASSQIAGVVYNEQFF
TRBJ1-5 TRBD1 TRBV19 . TGTGCCAGTAGTAGCCGACAGGGTGACGAGGATAGCAATCAGCCCCAGCATTTT CASSSRQGDEDSNQPQHF
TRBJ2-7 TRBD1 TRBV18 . TGTGCCAGCTCACTGGACAGGGGAGCCTACGAGCAGTACTTC CASSLDRGAYEQYF
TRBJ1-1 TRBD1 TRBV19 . TGTGCCAGTAGTTTTCAGGACAGGGCTGAAGCTTTCTTT CASSFQDRAEAFF
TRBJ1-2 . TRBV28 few TGTGCCAGCAGCACACCGAGGGGCTACACCTTC CASSTPRGYTF
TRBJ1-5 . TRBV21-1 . TGTGCCAGCAGCAAAGAGGACTCAGGGGCCCATCAGCCCCAGCATTTT CASSKEDSGAHQPQHF
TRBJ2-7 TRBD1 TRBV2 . TGTGCCAGCGGGCAACCCGACAGGGGGAGTCCCTACGAGCAGTACTTC CASGQPDRGSPYEQYF
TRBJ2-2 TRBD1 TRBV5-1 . TGCGCCAGCAGCTTGAGGGGGCCAGAAACCGGGGAGCTGTTTTTT CASSLRGPETGELFF
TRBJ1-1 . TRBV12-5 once TGTGCTAGTGGTTTCCCAAACACTGAAGCTTTCTTT CASGFPNTEAFF
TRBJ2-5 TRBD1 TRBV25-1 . TGTGCCAGCAGTGGAGACAGGGGCCAAGAGACCCAGTACTTC CASSGDRGQETQYF
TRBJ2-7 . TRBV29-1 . TGCAGCGTTGCAAGGGGCCTGGCGCGCGAGCAGTACTTC CSVARGLAREQYF
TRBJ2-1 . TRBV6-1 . TGTGCCAGCAGTGAATACCGGGAGCAGGGCGATGAGCAGTTCTTC CASSEYREQGDEQFF
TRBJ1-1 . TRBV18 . TGTGCCAGCTCACCGATCGGTGACACTGAAGCTTTCTTT CASSPIGDTEAFF
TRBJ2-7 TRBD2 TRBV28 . TGTGCCAGTTCCTCCTTCGGGACTAGCGGGAGTTACGAGCAGTACTTC CASSSFGTSGSYEQYF
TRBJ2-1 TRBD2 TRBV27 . TGTGCCAGCAGCGGCGGGACTAGCGGTTACAATGAGCAGTTCTTC CASSGGTSGYNEQFF
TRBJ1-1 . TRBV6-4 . TGTGCCAGCAGTACGGGGATGGGCACTGAAGCTTTCTTT CASSTGMGTEAFF
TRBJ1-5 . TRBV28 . TGTGCCAGCAGTTTAGACGGACAGCCAAATCAGCCCCAGCATTTT CASSLDGQPNQPQHF
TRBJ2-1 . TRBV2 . TGTGCCAGCAGTGATGTGCTCACAGGGAAGATTTATGAGCAGTTCTTC CASSDVLTGKIYEQFF
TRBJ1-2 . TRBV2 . TGTGCCAGCAGTTCTAAGAACTATGGCTACACCTTC CASSSKNYGYTF
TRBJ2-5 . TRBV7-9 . TGTGCCAGCAGCCCAGTCGGAGGCGAAGAGACCCAGTACTTC CASSPVGGEETQYF
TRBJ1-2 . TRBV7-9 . TGTGCCAGCAGCTTAGGATCTCTAGTCTATGGCTACACCTTC CASSLGSLVYGYTF
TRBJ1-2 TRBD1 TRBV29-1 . TGCAGCGCCGGGACAGACAATGGCTACACCTTC CSAGTDNGYTF
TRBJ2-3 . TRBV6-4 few TGTGCCAGCAGCGAACACGGGGAGTCAGATACGCAGTATTTT CASSEHGESDTQYF
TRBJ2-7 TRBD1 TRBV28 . TGTGCCAGCAGTTATACCGGGACAGGGGACGAGCAGTACTTC CASSYTGTGDEQYF
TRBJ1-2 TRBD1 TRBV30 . TGTGCCTGGAGGTTCAGGGGGCGAGGCTACACCTTC CAWRFRGRGYTF
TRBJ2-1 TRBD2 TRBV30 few TGTGCCTGGAGTTCGGGCGGGAGAGCCTACAATGAGCAGTTCTTC CAWSSGGRAYNEQFF
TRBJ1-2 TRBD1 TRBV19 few TGTGCCAGTAGTCCCCGACAGGGTTTTAACTATGGCTACACCTTC CASSPRQGFNYGYTF
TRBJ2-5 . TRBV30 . TGTGCCTGGAGTGTACTAAGGGGCTTCCAAGAGACCCAGTACTTC CAWSVLRGFQETQYF
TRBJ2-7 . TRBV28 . TGTGCCAGCAGTTTGCCGGCGGGGAGATCCTACGAGCAGTACTTC CASSLPAGRSYEQYF
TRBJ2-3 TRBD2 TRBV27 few TGTGCCAGCAGTCCCTGGTTGGCGGGAGGGGGGGATACGCAGTATTTT CASSPWLAGGGDTQYF
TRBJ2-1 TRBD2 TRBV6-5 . TGTGCCAGCAGTTACGATTCGAGCGGCGGGGGGGATGAGCAGTTCTTC CASSYDSSGGGDEQFF
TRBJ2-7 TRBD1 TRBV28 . TGTGCCAGCAGTTTCGGGACAGGGACTTCCGAGCAGTACTTC CASSFGTGTSEQYF
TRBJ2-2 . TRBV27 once TGTGCCAGCAGTCATCAGGGGAACACCGGGGAGCTGTTTTTT CASSHQGNTGELFF
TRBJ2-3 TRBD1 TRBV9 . TGTGCCAGCAGCGCAGGGGGCCCAGATACGCAGTATTTT CASSAGGPDTQYF
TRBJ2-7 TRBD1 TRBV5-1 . TGCGCCAGCTGTGGGACAGGGGCAGACGAGCAGTACTTC CASCGTGADEQYF
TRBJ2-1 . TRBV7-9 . TGTGCCAGCAGCTTATCCCCCGTCAATGAGCAGTTCTTC CASSLSPVNEQFF
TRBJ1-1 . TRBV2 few TGTGCCAGCAAGGGGGAGGGAAACACTGAAGCTTTCTTT CASKGEGNTEAFF
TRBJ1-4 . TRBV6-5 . TGTGCCAGCAGTTACTCGTACAGGGCAACTAATGAAAAACTGTTTTTT CASSYSYRATNEKLFF
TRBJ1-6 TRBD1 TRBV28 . TGTGCCACCTACAGGGGATACTCACCCCTCCACTTT CATYRGYSPLHF
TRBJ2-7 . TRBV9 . TGTGCCAGCTCGGGGGAAGCCCTCTCCTACGAGCAGTACTTC CASSGEALSYEQYF
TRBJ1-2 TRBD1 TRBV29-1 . TGCAGCGTTGCCGCAGGGGGAAAATATGGCTACACCTTC CSVAAGGKYGYTF
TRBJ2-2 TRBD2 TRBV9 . TGTGCCAGCAGCGTAGACGCGGGAGGGACCGGGGAGCTGTTTTTT CASSVDAGGTGELFF
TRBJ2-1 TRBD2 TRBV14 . TGTGCCAGCAGCCAACTGGCGGGAGGATTCCATGAGCAGTTCTTC CASSQLAGGFHEQFF
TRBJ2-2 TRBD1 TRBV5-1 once TGCGCCAGCAGCTTGCCGGGGACAGGGGCGTCCGGGGAGCTGTTTTTT CASSLPGTGASGELFF
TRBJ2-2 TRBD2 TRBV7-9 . TGTTCCAGCAGCTCCTCTAGCGGCTGGTGGGCCGGGGAGCTGTTTTTT CSSSSSSGWWAGELFF
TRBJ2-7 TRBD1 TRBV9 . TGTGCCAGCAGCGCCGGGACAGTGGGCGAGCAGTACTTC CASSAGTVGEQYF
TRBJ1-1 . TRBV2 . TGTGCCAGCAGCGTAGCTAGAGCCGCTGAAGCTTTCTTT CASSVARAAEAFF
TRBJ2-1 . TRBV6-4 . TGTGCCAGCAGTGACTCACAGGGTCTCGAGCAGTTCTTC CASSDSQGLEQFF
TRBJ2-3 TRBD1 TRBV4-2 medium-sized TGTGCCAGCAGCTTGGGAGGGGGACAGGGGGCAGATACGCAGTATTTT CASSLGGGQGADTQYF
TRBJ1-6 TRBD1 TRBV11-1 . TGTGCCAGCAGCTTTACACAGGGGATACGGAATTCACCCCTCCACTTT CASSFTQGIRNSPLHF
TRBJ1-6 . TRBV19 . TGTGCCAGTAGTATAGAGGCAGGATCTTCACCCCTCCACTTT CASSIEAGSSPLHF
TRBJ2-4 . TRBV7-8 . TGTGCCAGCAGCTTAGAAACGGGTAAAAACATTCAGTACTTC CASSLETGKNIQYF
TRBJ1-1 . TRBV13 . TGTGCCAGTAGGGGGGGAAACACTGAAGCTTTCTTT CASRGGNTEAFF